Each of the 19 T cell receptor beta chains below was sequenced from the same sample in a study of molecular identifiers for immune sequencing clone quantification. Each CDR3 protein gets one entry after TCRdb re-called the PCR reads with MiXCR. Among 65,000 to 70,000 distinct CDR3 sequences listed, 18% were seen once. Sequenced input: naive CD8+ T cells from blood, with Jurkat cell RNA spiked in. Subset defined: FACS-sorted CD8+CD4-CCR7+CD45RA+ naive T cells. The source is a human donor in good health. Some libraries in this study had Jurkat cell RNA spiked in.

In this sample, this clonotype turned up many times. J is TRBJ2-1 and V is TRBV29-1, with 7 bases that match TRBD1. The germline CDR1 and CDR2 sequences are SQVTM and ANQGSEA. Trimming removed 1 base from V and 7 bases from J; junction bases left unmatched: 10. This CDR3 region has 15 residues. This CDR3 is CSVEVYRGLLNEQFF. CDR3 DNA: TGCAGCGTTGAAGTGTACAGGGGATTGTTGAATGAGCAGTTCTTC.

This clonotype was observed many times. V usage is TRBV2 and J usage is TRBJ2-1; D perhaps matches TRBD2 (6 bases). V was pared by 3 bases and J by 4 bases, with 10 bases between. This CDR3 is built from 14 residues. CDR1 SNHLY and CDR2 FYNNEI come from the germline V gene. CDR3 in amino acids: CASSEGAGYNEQFF. The DNA for the CDR3 is TGTGCCAGCAGTGAGGGCGCGGGATACAATGAGCAGTTCTTC.

The table lists this clonotype with a few counts. The chain employs TRBV15 and TRBJ1-2, with 8 bases identical to TRBD1. The V segment lost 8 bases and the J segment 8 bases; nucleotides outside the gene matches: 13. Germline V gives CDR1 LNHNV, CDR2 YYDKDF (reference sequence). The CDR3 loop spans 14 amino acids. CDR3 sequence reads: CATGTGARREGYTF. As DNA, the CDR3 is TGTGCCACCGGGACAGGCGCGAGGAGAGAGGGCTACACCTTC.

This clonotype was recorded at least ten times. The rearrangement uses TRBV29-1 and TRBJ1-1; no reliable D call. V was shortened by 1 base and J by 4 bases, with 10 bases between the two germline ends. This CDR3 contains 13 residues. CDR1 SQVTM and CDR2 ANQGSEA come from the germline V gene. The CDR3 sequence: CSVEGPSGTEAFF. In DNA, the CDR3 is TGCAGCGTTGAAGGACCTTCGGGCACTGAAGCTTTCTTT. The full variable domain, its missing parts supplied by reference TRBV29-1 and TRBJ1-1, is SAVISQKPSRDICQRGTSLTIQCQVDSQVTMMFWYRQQPGQSLTLIATANQGSEATYESGFVIDKFPISRPNLTFSTLTVSNMSPEDSSIYLCSVEGPSGTEAFFGQGTRLTVV.

This clonotype was recorded at least ten times. V usage is TRBV30 and J usage is TRBJ2-5, with D possibly TRBD2 on 5 matching bases. Trimming cost V 1 base and J 5 bases, with 11 bases left between them. Germline lookup yields CDR1 GTSNPN and CDR2 SVGIG (reference sequence). The CDR3 runs to 13 residues. The CDR3 is CAWSDGLRETQYF. The CDR3 coding sequence is TGTGCCTGGAGTGATGGACTGAGGGAGACCCAGTACTTC.

This clonotype was detected many times. The CDR3 loop is CASSSNLGGSSSYEQYF. The CDR3 DNA is TGTGCCAGCAGCTCAAACCTTGGCGGGAGTAGCTCCTACGAGCAGTACTTC. The chain recombines TRBV4-2 with TRBJ2-7; 7 bases match TRBD2. The CDR3 extends over 17 amino acids. Trimming took 5 bases from V and 0 from J; bases not matched to a gene: 13. From germline, CDR1 is LGHNA and CDR2 YNFKEQ.

This clonotype showed up many times. This chain uses TRBV20-1 with TRBJ2-3; D unresolved. The CDR3 extends over 15 amino acids. Germline V lookup: CDR1 DFQATT, CDR2 SNEGSKA (reference sequence). Trimming left V 2 bases short and J 6 bases short, with 18 bases between. The DNA of the CDR3 is TGCAGTGCTAGACTCCCCTTCAGTCCGAGGGATACGCAGTATTTT. This codes for CSARLPFSPRDTQYF.

The chain is built from TRBV7-8 and TRBJ2-7, with D perhaps matching TRBD1 (5 bases). Germline-derived CDR1 and CDR2 are SGHVS and FQNEAQ. V lost 0 bases and J 4 bases, leaving 13 bases between the germline ends. This CDR3 contains 15 residues. The CDR3 DNA reads as TGTGCCAGCAGCTTAGCCTCAGGGATGGTGTACGAGCAGTACTTC. It is translated as CASSLASGMVYEQYF. Supplemented by reference TRBV7-8 and TRBJ2-7, the full variable domain reads GAGVSQSPRYKVAKRGQDVALRCDPISGHVSLFWYQQALGQGPEFLTYFQNEAQLDKSGLPSDRFFAERPEGSVSTLKIQRTQQEDSAVYLCASSLASGMVYEQYFGPGTRLTVT.

In this sample, this clonotype turned up many times. The gene calls are TRBV5-6 and TRBJ2-1; 10 bases match TRBD1. The CDR3 runs to 15 residues. The germline CDR1 and CDR2 sequences are SGHDT and YYEEEE. V shed 4 bases, J shed 4 bases, and the junction held 5 bases outside the gene matches. CDR3 coding DNA: TGTGCCAGCAGCCCCGGGACAGGGGCGTACAATGAGCAGTTCTTC. This codes for CASSPGTGAYNEQFF.

This clonotype was picked up many times. This sequence joins TRBV3-1 and TRBJ1-2, with TRBD1 identical over 8 bases. This CDR3 spans 15 amino acids. After removal of 2 bases from V and 1 base from J, the junction contained 3 bases not matched to a gene. Germline loops: CDR1 LGHDT, CDR2 YNNKEL (reference sequence). The CDR3 reads CASSQRDRINYGYTF. Written as DNA, the CDR3 is TGTGCCAGCAGCCAAAGGGACAGGATTAACTATGGCTACACCTTC.

At least ten counts were recorded for this clonotype. This rearrangement joins TRBV4-1 to TRBJ1-1; 7 nucleotides agree with TRBD1. Unmatched junction bases numbered 12, after V lost 4 bases and J lost 4 bases. Germline V CDR1 and CDR2: MGHRA, YSYEKL. The CDR3 is made up of 16 amino acids. CDR3 DNA sequence: TGCGCCAGCAGCCTCCGTCAGGGGGGGATTGGCACTGAAGCTTTCTTT. This translates into CASSLRQGGIGTEAFF.

This clonotype was seen ten or more times. This rearrangement joins TRBV6-6 to TRBJ1-5; tentative D call: TRBD1 (6 bases). Trimming removed 2 bases at V and 9 bases at J, with 14 bases between. Germline CDR1 MNHNY, CDR2 SVGAGI (reference sequence). The CDR3 is made up of 14 amino acids. The CDR3 coding sequence is TGTGCCAGCAGTTACGAGGACAGCATTTGGCCCCAGCATTTT. It yields the protein CASSYEDSIWPQHF.

Only a few counts were recorded for this clonotype. One junction end does not reproduce the germline sequence, and a read error may be involved. V gene TRBV7-7 combines with J gene TRBJ2-5, with D uncertain. The length of the CDR3 is 14 residues. Germline-derived CDR1 and CDR2 are SSHAT and FNYEAQ (reference sequence). The CDR3 reads CASSPGPYQETQYF. The CDR3 DNA is TGTGCTAGCAGCCCCGGACCGTACCAAGAGACCCAGTACTTC.

The chain has TRBV27 and TRBJ2-1, with 10 bases aligning to TRBD2. The CDR3 is 16 amino acids. The J segment lost 4 bases and the V segment lost 5 bases, leaving 8 bases of the junction unmatched. Per germline, CDR1 MNHEY and CDR2 SMNVEV (reference sequence). CDR3 loop: CASSAKPSGGYNEQFF. The CDR3 DNA sequence: TGTGCCAGCAGTGCCAAACCTAGCGGGGGATACAATGAGCAGTTCTTC.

This clonotype was recorded a few times. The genes are TRBV11-2 and TRBJ2-5; TRBD2 might be the D (5 bases). The germline V and J ends were trimmed by 1 base and 2 bases, with 14 bases remaining between them. The CDR3 extends over 16 amino acids. Germline CDR1 is SGHAT and CDR2 is FQNNGV. The CDR3 loop reads CASSLVRTGKQETQYF. The DNA of the CDR3 is TGTGCCAGCAGCTTAGTTAGGACTGGGAAACAAGAGACCCAGTACTTC.

This clonotype came up many times. One junction end disagrees with the germline gene, perhaps due to a read error. CDR3 bases: TGTGCCACCAGCGGAGACATTACGAGCTCCTACGAGCAGTACTTC. This encodes CATSGDITSSYEQYF. The chain combines TRBV15 with TRBJ2-7; no definite D call. The CDR3 totals 15 residues. The V gene's germline CDR1 is LNHNV and CDR2 YYDKDF (reference sequence).

This clonotype was counted only a few times. V is TRBV7-9 and J is TRBJ2-1, with D possibly TRBD1 on 5 matching bases. This CDR3 has 14 residues. V shed 10 bases and J shed 6 bases, with 19 bases lying between them. The germline gives CDR1 SEHNR, CDR2 FQNEAQ (reference sequence). CDR3 sequence (DNA): TGTGCCACCGGGCTGGGGCCCTACCCCAATGAGCAGTTCTTC. Protein: CATGLGPYPNEQFF.

This clonotype was seen at least ten times. V is TRBV4-2 and J is TRBJ2-7; D is possibly TRBD2 (6 bases). The germline gives CDR1 LGHNA, CDR2 YNFKEQ. V dropped 0 bases and J dropped 0 bases, with 9 bases sitting between them. CDR3 length: 15 amino acids. The CDR3 here is CASSQDSGSSYEQYF. The CDR3 bases are TGTGCCAGCAGCCAAGATTCCGGGAGCTCCTACGAGCAGTACTTC.

This clonotype has at least ten counts. The gene calls are TRBV11-3 and TRBJ1-1, with D uncertain. The CDR3 consists of 14 residues. In germline, CDR1 is SGHNT, CDR2 YENEEA. The V gene lost 4 bases and the J gene lost 1 base, with 10 bases spanning the gap. The CDR3 DNA sequence: TGTGCCAGCAGCTCAAGGACGGAGAACACTGAAGCTTTCTTT. This codes for CASSSRTENTEAFF.